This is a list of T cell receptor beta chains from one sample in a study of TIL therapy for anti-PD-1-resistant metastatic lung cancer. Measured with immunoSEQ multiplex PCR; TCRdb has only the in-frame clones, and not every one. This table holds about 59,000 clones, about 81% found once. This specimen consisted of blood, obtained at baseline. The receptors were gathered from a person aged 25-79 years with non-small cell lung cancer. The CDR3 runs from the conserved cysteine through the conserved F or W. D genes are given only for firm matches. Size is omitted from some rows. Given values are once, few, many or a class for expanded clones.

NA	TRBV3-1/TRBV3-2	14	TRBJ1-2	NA	TGTGCCAGCAGCGTTGGACTTTTAAACTATGGCTACACCTTC	CASSVGLLNYGYTF
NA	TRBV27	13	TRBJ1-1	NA	TGTGCCAGCAGTTTATTCTCCTACACTGAAGCTTTCTTT	CASSLFSYTEAFF
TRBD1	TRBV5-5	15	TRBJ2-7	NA	TGTGCCAGCAGCTTGGTTGGGGACAGGGTCTACGAGCAGTACTTC	CASSLVGDRVYEQYF
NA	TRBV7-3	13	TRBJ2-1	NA	TGTGCCAGCCGGGGCGGATCCTACAATGAGCAGTTCTTC	CASRGGSYNEQFF
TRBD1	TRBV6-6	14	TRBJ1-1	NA	TGTGCCAGCACCACTCGACAGGGGAGGACTGAAGCTTTCTTT	CASTTRQGRTEAFF
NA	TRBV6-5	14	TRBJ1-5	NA	TGTGCCAGCAGTCGGACAGTTAGCAATCAGCCCCAGCATTTT	CASSRTVSNQPQHF
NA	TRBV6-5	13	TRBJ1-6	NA	TGTGCCAGCAGAAGACAGGACGGTTCACCCCTCCACTTT	CASRRQDGSPLHF
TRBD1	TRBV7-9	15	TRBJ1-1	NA	TGTGCCAGCAGCTCAAGACAGGGGGCGAACACTGAAGCTTTCTTT	CASSSRQGANTEAFF
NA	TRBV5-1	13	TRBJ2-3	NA	TGCGCCAGCAGCTTTTCACTAGCAGATACGCAGTATTTT	CASSFSLADTQYF
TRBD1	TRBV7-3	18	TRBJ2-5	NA	TGTGCCAGCAGCTTAAATCCGAGGACAGGGTTGAGGCAAGAGACCCAGTACTTC	CASSLNPRTGLRQETQYF
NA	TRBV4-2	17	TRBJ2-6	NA	TGTGCCAGCAGCCAAGCGATAAGGGGGACTGGGGCCAACGTCCTGACTTTC	CASSQAIRGTGANVLTF
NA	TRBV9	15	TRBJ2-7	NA	TGTGCCAGCAGCGGCAAACTAGCATCGACCTACGAGCAGTACTTC	CASSGKLASTYEQYF
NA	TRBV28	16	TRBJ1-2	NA	TGTGCCAGCAGTTTGAACAGTTTAGGCCCGATCTATGGCTACACCTTC	CASSLNSLGPIYGYTF
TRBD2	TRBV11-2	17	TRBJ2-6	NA	TGTGCCAGCAGTCGACTAGCTGGATCCTCTGGGGCCAACGTCCTGACTTTC	CASSRLAGSSGANVLTF
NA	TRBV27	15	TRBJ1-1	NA	TGTGCCAGCAGTCCCCGTGCCGGGGTGAACACTGAAGCTTTCTTT	CASSPRAGVNTEAFF
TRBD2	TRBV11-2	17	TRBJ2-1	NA	TGTGCCAGCCGCCAACGAGAAGCGGGGGTAGCCTACAATGAGCAGTTCTTC	CASRQREAGVAYNEQFF
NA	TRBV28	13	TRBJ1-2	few	TGTGCCAGCAGAACCAGGACGGGCTATGGCTACACCTTC	CASRTRTGYGYTF
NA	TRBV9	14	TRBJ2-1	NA	TGTGCCAGCAGCCTTTTAGGGTTCTACAATGAGCAGTTCTTC	CASSLLGFYNEQFF
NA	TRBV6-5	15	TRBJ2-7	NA	TGTGCCAGCAGTCTAGCAGGGACAAGCTCCTACGAGCAGTACTTC	CASSLAGTSSYEQYF
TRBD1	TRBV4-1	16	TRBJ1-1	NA	TGCGCCAGCAGCCAAGGACAGGGGGGTATGAACACTGAAGCTTTCTTT	CASSQGQGGMNTEAFF
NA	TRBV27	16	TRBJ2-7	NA	TGTGCCAGCAGTTTACTCTCTCGGGTAGACTCCTACGAGCAGTACTTC	CASSLLSRVDSYEQYF
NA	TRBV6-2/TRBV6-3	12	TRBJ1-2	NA	TGTGCCAGCAGTTACGATAACTATGGCTACACCTTC	CASSYDNYGYTF
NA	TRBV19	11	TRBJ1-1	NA	TGTGCCAGTAGCCAATACACTGAAGCTTTCTTT	CASSQYTEAFF
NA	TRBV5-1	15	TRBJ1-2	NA	TGCGCCAGCAGCCCCGGCTCAGAGACGAACTATGGCTACACCTTC	CASSPGSETNYGYTF
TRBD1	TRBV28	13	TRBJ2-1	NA	TGTGCCAGCAGTTCGGGACAGAACAATGAGCAGTTCTTC	CASSSGQNNEQFF
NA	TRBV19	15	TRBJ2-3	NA	TGTGCCAGTACCTTAAGCGGATATAGCACAGATACGCAGTATTTT	CASTLSGYSTDTQYF
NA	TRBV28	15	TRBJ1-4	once	TGTGCCAGCAGATCGGGGGGGGTGACTAATGAAAAACTGTTTTTT	CASRSGGVTNEKLFF
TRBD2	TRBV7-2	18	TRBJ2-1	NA	TGTGCCAGCAGCTTAGCGGCCAGCGGGGGGGCATCCTACAATGAGCAGTTCTTC	CASSLAASGGASYNEQFF
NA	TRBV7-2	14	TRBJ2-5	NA	TGTGCCAGCAGCTCCGCAAACGTACAAGAGACCCAGTACTTC	CASSSANVQETQYF
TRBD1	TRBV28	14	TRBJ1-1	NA	TGTGCCAGCAGAATGACAGGGTTCAGCACTGAAGCTTTCTTT	CASRMTGFSTEAFF
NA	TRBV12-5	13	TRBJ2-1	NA	TGTGCTAGTGGTCCCCGGGGCCGGGATGAGCAGTTCTTC	CASGPRGRDEQFF
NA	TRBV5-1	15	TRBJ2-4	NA	TGCGCCAGCAGCTTGGCAGGGGATGAATGGAACATTCAGTACTTC	CASSLAGDEWNIQYF
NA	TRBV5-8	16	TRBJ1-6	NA	TGTGCCAGCAGCCGCGGGGGGAGCTCCTATAATTCACCCCTCCACTTT	CASSRGGSSYNSPLHF